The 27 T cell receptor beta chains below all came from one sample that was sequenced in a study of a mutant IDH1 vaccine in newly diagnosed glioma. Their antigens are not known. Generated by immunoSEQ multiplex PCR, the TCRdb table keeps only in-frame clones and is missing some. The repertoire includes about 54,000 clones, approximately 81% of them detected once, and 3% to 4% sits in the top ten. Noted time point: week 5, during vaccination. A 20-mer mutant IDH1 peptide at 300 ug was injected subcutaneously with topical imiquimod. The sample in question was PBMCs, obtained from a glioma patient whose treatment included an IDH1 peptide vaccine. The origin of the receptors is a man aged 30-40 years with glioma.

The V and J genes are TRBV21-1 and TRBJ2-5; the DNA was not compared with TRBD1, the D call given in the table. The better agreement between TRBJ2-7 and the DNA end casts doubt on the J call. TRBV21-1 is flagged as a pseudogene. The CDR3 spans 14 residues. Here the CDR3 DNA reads TGTGCCAGCAGCAACCGGGACAGGGCCTACGAGCAGTACTTC. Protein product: CASSNRDRAYEQYF.

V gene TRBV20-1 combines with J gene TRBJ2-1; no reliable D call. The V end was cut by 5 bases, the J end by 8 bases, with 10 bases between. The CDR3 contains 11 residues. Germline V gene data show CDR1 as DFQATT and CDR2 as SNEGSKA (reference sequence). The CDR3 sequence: CSARPRYEQFF. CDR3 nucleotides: TGCAGTGCTCGACCTAGGTATGAGCAGTTCTTC.

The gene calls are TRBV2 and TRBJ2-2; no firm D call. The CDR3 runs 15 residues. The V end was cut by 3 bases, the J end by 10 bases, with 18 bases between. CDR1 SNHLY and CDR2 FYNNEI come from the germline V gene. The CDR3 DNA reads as TGTGCCAGCAGTGAGCCCTACCTTAAACGTGTGGAGCTGTTTTTT. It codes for CASSEPYLKRVELFF.

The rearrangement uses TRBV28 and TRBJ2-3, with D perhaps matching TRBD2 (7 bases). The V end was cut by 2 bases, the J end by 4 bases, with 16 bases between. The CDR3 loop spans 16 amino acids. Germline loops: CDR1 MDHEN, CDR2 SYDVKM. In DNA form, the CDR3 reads TGTGCCAGCAGTTTACTTGTGGGGGGGCCGTCAGATACGCAGTATTTT. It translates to CASSLLVGGPSDTQYF.

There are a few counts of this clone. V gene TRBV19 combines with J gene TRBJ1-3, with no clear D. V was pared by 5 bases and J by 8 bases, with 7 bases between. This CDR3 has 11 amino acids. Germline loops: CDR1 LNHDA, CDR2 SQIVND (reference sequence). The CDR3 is CASSLLDTIYF. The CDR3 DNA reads TGTGCCAGTAGTTTGTTGGACACCATATATTTT.

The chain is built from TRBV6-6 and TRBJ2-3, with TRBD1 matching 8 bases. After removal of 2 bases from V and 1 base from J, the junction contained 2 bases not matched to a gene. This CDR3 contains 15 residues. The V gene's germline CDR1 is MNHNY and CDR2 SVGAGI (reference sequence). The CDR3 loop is CASSYQGQGTDTQYF. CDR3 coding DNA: TGTGCCAGCAGTTACCAGGGACAGGGCACAGATACGCAGTATTTT.

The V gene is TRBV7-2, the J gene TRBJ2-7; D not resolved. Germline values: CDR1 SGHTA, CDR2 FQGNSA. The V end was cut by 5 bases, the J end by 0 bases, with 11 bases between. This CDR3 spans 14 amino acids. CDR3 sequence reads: CASSLSSTSYEQYF. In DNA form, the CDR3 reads TGTGCCAGCAGCCTCTCGTCCACCTCCTACGAGCAGTACTTC.

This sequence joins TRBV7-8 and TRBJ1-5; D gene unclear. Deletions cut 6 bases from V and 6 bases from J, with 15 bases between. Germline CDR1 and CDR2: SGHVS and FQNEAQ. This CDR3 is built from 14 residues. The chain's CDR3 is CASSRTLGIQPQHF. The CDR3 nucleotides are TGTGCCAGCAGTCGTACTCTGGGAATTCAGCCCCAGCATTTT.

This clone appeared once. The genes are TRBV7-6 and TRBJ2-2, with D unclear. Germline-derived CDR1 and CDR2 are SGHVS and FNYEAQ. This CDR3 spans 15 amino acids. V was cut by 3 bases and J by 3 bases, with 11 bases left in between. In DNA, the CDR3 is TGTGCCAGCAGCTTCACTGAGACCGACACCGGGGAGCTGTTTTTT. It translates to CASSFTETDTGELFF.

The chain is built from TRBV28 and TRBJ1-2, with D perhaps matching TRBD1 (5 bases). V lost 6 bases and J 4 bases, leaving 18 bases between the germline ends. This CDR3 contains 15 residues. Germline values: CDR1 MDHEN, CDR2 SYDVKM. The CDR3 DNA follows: TGTGCCAGCAGAATTACCTTCACAGGCGTCTATGGCTACACCTTC. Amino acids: CASRITFTGVYGYTF.

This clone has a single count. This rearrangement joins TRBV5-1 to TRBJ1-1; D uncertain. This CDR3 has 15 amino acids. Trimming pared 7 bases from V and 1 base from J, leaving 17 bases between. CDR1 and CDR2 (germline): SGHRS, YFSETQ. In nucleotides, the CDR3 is TGCGCCAGCGGCCCCCTGGACCCAGAGAACACTGAAGCTTTCTTT. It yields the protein CASGPLDPENTEAFF. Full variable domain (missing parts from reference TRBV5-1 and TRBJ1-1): KAGVTQTPRYLIKTRGQQVTLSCSPISGHRSVSWYQQTPGQGLQFLFEYFSETQRNKGNFPGRFSGRQFSNSRSEMNVSTLELGDSALYLCASGPLDPENTEAFFGQGTRLTVV.

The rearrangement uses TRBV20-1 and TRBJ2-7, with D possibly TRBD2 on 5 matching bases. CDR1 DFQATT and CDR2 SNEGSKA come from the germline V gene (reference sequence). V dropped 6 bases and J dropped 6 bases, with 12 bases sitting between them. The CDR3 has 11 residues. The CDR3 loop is CSARFRGEQYF. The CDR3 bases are TGCAGTGCCCGTTTCCGGGGCGAGCAGTACTTC.

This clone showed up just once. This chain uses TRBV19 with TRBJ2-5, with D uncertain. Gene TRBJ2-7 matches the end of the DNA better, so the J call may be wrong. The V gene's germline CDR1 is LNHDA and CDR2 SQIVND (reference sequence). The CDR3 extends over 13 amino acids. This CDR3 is CASSIDEVNEQYF. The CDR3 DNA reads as TGTGCCAGTAGTATAGATGAGGTGAACGAGCAGTACTTC.

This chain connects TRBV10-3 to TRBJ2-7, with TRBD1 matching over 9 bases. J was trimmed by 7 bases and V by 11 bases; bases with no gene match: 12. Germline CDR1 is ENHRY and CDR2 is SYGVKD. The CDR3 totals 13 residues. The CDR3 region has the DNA TGTGCCGCCTCGGGGACAGGGAAGGGGGAGCAGTACTTC. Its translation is CAASGTGKGEQYF.

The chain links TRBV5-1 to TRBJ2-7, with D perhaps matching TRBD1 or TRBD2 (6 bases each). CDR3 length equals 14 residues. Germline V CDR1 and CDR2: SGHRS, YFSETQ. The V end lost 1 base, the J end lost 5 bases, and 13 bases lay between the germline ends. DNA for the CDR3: TGCGCCAGCAGCTTGTACGGGGGCGCCGACGAGCAGTACTTC. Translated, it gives CASSLYGGADEQYF. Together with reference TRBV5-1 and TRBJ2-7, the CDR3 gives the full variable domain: KAGVTQTPRYLIKTRGQQVTLSCSPISGHRSVSWYQQTPGQGLQFLFEYFSETQRNKGNFPGRFSGRQFSNSRSEMNVSTLELGDSALYLCASSLYGGADEQYFGPGTRLTVT.

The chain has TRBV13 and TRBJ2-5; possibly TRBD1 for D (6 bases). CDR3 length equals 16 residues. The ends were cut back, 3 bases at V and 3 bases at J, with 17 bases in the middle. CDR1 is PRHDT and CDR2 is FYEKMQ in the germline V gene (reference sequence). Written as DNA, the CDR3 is TGTGCCAGCAGCTTCGGTTCCTGGGGGCGCGAAGAGACCCAGTACTTC. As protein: CASSFGSWGREETQYF.

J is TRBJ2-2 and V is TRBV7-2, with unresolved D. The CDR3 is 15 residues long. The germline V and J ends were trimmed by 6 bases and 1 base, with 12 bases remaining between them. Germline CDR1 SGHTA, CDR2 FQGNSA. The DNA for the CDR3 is TGTGCCAGCAGACCGGACGTAGGGAACACCGGGGAGCTGTTTTTT. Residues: CASRPDVGNTGELFF.

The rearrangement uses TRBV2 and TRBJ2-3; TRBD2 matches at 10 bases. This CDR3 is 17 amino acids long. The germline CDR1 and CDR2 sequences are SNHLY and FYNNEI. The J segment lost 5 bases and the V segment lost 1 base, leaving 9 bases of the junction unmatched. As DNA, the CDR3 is TGTGCCAGCAGTGAAGGGTTTGTAGCGGGGGGCCTAGATACGCAGTATTTT. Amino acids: CASSEGFVAGGLDTQYF.

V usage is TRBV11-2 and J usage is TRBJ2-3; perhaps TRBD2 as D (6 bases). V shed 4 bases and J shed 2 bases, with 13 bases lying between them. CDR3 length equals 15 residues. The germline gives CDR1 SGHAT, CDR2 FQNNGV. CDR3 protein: CASSSTRGNTDTQYF. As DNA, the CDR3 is TGTGCCAGCAGCTCTACCCGGGGGAACACAGATACGCAGTATTTT.

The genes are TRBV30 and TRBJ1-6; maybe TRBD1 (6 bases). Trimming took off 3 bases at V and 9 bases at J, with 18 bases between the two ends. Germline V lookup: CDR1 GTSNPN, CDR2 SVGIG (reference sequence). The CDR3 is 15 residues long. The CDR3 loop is CAWSPLGASGSPLHF. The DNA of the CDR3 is TGTGCCTGGAGCCCCTTGGGGGCATCCGGTTCACCCCTCCACTTT.

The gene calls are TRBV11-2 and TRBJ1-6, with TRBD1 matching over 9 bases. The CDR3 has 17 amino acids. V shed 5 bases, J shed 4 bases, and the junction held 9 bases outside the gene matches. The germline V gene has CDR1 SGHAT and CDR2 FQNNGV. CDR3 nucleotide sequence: TGTGCCAGCAGCCCGAGACAGGGGGTGGGGTATAATTCACCCCTCCACTTT. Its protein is CASSPRQGVGYNSPLHF.

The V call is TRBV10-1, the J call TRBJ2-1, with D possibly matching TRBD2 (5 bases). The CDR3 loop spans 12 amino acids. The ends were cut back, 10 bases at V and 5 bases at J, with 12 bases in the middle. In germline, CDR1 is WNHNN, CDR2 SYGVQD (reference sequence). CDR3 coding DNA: TGCGCCACCCCCGGACTGGACAATGAGCAGTTCTTC. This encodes CATPGLDNEQFF.

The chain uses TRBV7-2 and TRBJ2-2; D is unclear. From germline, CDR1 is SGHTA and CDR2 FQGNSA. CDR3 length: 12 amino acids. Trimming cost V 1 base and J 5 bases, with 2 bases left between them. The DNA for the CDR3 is TGTGCCAGCAGCTTAGTTACCGGGGAGCTGTTTTTT. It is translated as CASSLVTGELFF.

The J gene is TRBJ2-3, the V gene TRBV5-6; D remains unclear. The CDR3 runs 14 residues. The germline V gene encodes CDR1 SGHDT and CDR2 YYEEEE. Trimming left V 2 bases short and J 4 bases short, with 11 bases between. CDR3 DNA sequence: TGTGCCAGCAGCTTAAGTAGCTGGGCAGATACGCAGTATTTT. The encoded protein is CASSLSSWADTQYF.

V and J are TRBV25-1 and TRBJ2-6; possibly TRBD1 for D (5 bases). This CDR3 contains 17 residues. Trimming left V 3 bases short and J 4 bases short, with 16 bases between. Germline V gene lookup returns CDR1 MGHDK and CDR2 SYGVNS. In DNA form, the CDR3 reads TGTGCCAGCAGTGAGATGGCAGGGCGCTCCGGGGCCAACGTCCTGACTTTC. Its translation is CASSEMAGRSGANVLTF.

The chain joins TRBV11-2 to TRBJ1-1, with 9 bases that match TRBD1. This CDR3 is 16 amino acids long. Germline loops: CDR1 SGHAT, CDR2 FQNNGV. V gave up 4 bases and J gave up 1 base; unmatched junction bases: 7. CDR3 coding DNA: TGTGCCAGCAGCTCCGTGGACAGGGGAAGGAACACTGAAGCTTTCTTT. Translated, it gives CASSSVDRGRNTEAFF.

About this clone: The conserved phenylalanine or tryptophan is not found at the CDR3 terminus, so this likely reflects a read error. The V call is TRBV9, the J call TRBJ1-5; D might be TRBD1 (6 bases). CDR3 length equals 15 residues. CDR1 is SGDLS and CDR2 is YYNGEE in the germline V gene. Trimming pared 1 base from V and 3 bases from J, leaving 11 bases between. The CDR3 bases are TGTGCCAGCAGCGTATCGGGGGCCACCAATCAGCCCCAGCATTCT. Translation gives CASSVSGATNQPQHS.